This T cell receptor beta chain was documented in a study of blood T cell repertoires in COVID-19. About the study: Material from acute and convalescent COVID-19 was sourced from the United States, Italy and Spain. Sources were T cells, B-cell-depleted T cells, or PBMCs; the material itself was cDNA or gDNA.

This clone was seen a single time. V lost 1 base and J lost 0, with 10 bases in between. Germline V gives CDR1 LNHNV, CDR2 YYDKDF (reference sequence). This CDR3 contains 17 residues. In the original workflow: The assay estimated nucleated cells by amplifying reference gene primers. TCRdb's copy holds only in-frame clones and misses some; the assay was immunoSEQ multiplex PCR. V and J calls and clone size follow that table, whereas D and trimming were derived from the DNA. The sample consists of approximately 150,000 clones, about 89% of them appearing once. V is TRBV15 and J is TRBJ1-6; the D gene is possibly TRBD1 (5 bases). Sample: peripheral blood. This TCR came from a man between 50 and 59 years old with active or convalescent COVID-19. The CDR3 sequence: CATSRARGRSYNSPLHF. DNA of the CDR3: TGTGCCACCAGCAGAGCAAGGGGCCGCTCCTATAATTCACCCCTCCACTTT.